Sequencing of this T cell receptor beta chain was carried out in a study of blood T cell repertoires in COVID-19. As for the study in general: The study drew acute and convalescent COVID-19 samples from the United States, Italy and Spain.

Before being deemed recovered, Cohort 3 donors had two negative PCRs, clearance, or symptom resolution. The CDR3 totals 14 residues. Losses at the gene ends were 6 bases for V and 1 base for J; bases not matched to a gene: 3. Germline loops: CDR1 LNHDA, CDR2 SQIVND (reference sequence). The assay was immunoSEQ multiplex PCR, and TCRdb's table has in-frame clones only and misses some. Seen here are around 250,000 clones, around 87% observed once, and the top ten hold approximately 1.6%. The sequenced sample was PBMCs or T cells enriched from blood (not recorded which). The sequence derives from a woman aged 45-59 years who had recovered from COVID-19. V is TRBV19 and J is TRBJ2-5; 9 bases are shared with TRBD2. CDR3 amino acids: CASRRAGGQETQYF. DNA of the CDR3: TGTGCCAGTAGGAGAGCGGGAGGCCAAGAGACCCAGTACTTC.